These 27 T cell receptor beta chains share one sample of origin, sequenced in a study of CD8 T cells in Susac syndrome. Random hexamers were used to reverse transcribe 0.5 to 1 ug of RNA. One entry per CDR3 protein, called by TCRdb with MiXCR from the immunoSEQ multiplex PCR reads. Here the sample spans more than 250,000 distinct CDR3 sequences, under 95% being singletons. The sample consisted of CD4+ T cells from PBMCs. These TCRs come from a human donor with multiple sclerosis.

The CDR3 nucleotides read TGTGCCATCAGCGAGAGGACAGTCAATCAGCCCCAGCATTTT. Translation gives CAISERTVNQPQHF. The chain is built from TRBV10-3 and TRBJ1-5, with a possible D match to TRBD1 (6 bases). The ends were cut back, 6 bases at V and 3 bases at J, with 12 bases in the middle. CDR1 ENHRY and CDR2 SYGVKD come from the germline V gene. The CDR3 is made up of 14 amino acids.

The V call is TRBV6-2 or TRBV6-3, the J call TRBJ2-7; 9 bases align to TRBD2. This CDR3 contains 14 residues. The germline V gene encodes CDR1 MNHEY and CDR2 SVGEGT. The J segment lost 8 bases and the V segment lost 6 bases, leaving 11 bases of the junction unmatched. CDR3 sequence (DNA): TGTGCCAGCAGCCTAGCGGGGAGAGGCGGGCAGCAGTACTTC. Protein: CASSLAGRGGQQYF.

The chain has TRBV20-1 and TRBJ2-7; 7 bases match TRBD1. Germline V CDR1 and CDR2: DFQATT, SNEGSKA (reference sequence). V shed 3 bases and J 0 bases; nucleotides not matched to a gene: 8. The CDR3 sequence is 15 residues long. Written as DNA, the CDR3 is TGCAGTGCTAGGCCACCGGGACAGAGCTCCTACGAGCAGTACTTC. Translating gives CSARPPGQSSYEQYF.

This clonotype came up once. The chain has TRBV6-5 and TRBJ2-7; 9 bases align to TRBD1. There are 12 residues in the CDR3. CDR1 is MNHEY and CDR2 is SVGAGI in the germline V gene. V gave up 8 bases and J gave up 6 bases; unmatched junction bases: 5. This chain's CDR3 is CASGTGLSEQYF. The CDR3 DNA reads TGTGCCAGCGGGACAGGGTTGAGCGAGCAGTACTTC.

CDR3 protein: CASSYTGDYGYTF. CDR3 nucleotides: TGTGCCAGCAGTTATACAGGGGACTATGGCTACACCTTC. This chain connects TRBV7-2 to TRBJ1-2, with 7 positions matching TRBD1. The CDR3 loop spans 13 amino acids. Germline lookup yields CDR1 SGHTA and CDR2 FQGNSA. Trimming cost V 6 bases and J 3 bases; bases outside gene matches: 4.

The CDR3 DNA reads TGCGCCAGCAGCTTGGGGGCGGCCGACACTGAAGCTTTCTTT. Amino acids: CASSLGAADTEAFF. The chain has TRBV5-1 and TRBJ1-1; no clear D. CDR1 and CDR2 from the germline V gene are SGHRS and YFSETQ. Trimming removed 0 bases from V and 3 bases from J, with 9 bases in between. There are 14 residues in the CDR3.

For the CDR3, the DNA is TGCAGTGCTAGTGGGGACAGTTACAATCAGCCCCAGCATTTT. Translation gives CSASGDSYNQPQHF. This sequence joins TRBV20-1 and TRBJ1-5; 7 bases line up with TRBD1. J lost 3 bases, V lost 3 bases, and 5 bases had no gene match. This CDR3 has 14 residues. Germline CDR1 is DFQATT and CDR2 is SNEGSKA (reference sequence).

The chain recombines TRBV5-1 with TRBJ2-1; 9 nucleotides agree with TRBD2. CDR3 length equals 15 residues. V was clipped by 0 bases and J by 8 bases; unmatched bases: 6. The germline CDR1 and CDR2 sequences are SGHRS and YFSETQ. Here the CDR3 DNA reads TGCGCCAGCAGCTTGGCTGGCGGGAGGGCCGATGAGCAGTTCTTC. This encodes CASSLAGGRADEQFF.

The J gene is TRBJ2-3, the V gene TRBV7-2; 8 bases map to TRBD2. The junction had 2 bases not matched to a gene; V was cut back by 2 bases and J by 1 base. Germline assignment: CDR1 SGHTA and CDR2 FQGNSA. This CDR3 spans 15 amino acids. The CDR3 loop reads CASSLQAGGTDTQYF. The CDR3, as DNA: TGTGCCAGCAGCTTACAAGCGGGGGGCACAGATACGCAGTATTTT.

This CDR3 reads CASSLLGQPSSYEQYF. DNA for the CDR3: TGTGCCAGCAGTTTATTGGGTCAGCCGAGCTCCTACGAGCAGTACTTC. The gene calls are TRBV27 and TRBJ2-7; D call uncertain. This CDR3 has 16 amino acids. Germline V gene data show CDR1 as MNHEY and CDR2 as SMNVEV (reference sequence). The V and J ends lost 1 base and 0 bases respectively, with 13 bases between them.

This chain joins TRBV20-1 and TRBJ2-6; TRBD2 might be the D (7 bases). Trimming removed 3 bases at V and 4 bases at J, with 13 bases between. This CDR3 spans 15 amino acids. Germline lookup yields CDR1 DFQATT and CDR2 SNEGSKA (reference sequence). DNA for the CDR3: TGCAGTGCTAGGAGGGGGGGTATAGGGGCCAACGTCCTGACTTTC. Protein product: CSARRGGIGANVLTF.

V is TRBV7-8 and J is TRBJ1-1, with no clear D. V lost 5 bases and J 4 bases, leaving 11 bases between the germline ends. Germline V CDR1 and CDR2: SGHVS, FQNEAQ. CDR3 length: 13 amino acids. The CDR3 region is CASSREVVTEAFF. The CDR3 region has the DNA TGTGCCAGCAGCCGGGAGGTTGTCACTGAAGCTTTCTTT.

This clonotype was seen a single time. The chain links TRBV6-2 or TRBV6-3 to TRBJ1-1; D might be TRBD1 (6 bases). The CDR3 has 14 amino acids. The germline gives CDR1 MNHEY, CDR2 SVGEGT. V lost 7 bases, J lost 1 base, and 13 bases lay in between. The CDR3 is CASKEGHTNTEAFF. The CDR3 DNA reads TGTGCCAGCAAGGAGGGACACACGAACACTGAAGCTTTCTTT.

The gene calls are TRBV7-9 and TRBJ1-6; TRBD1 matches at 8 bases. The germline gives CDR1 SEHNR, CDR2 FQNEAQ (reference sequence). The V and J ends lost 5 bases and 9 bases, in that order; junction bases with no gene match: 15. The CDR3 has 17 amino acids. The CDR3 loop reads CASSRSRPGQASSPLHF. The DNA of the CDR3 is TGTGCCAGCAGCCGCTCCCGCCCGGGACAGGCGAGTTCACCCCTCCACTTT.

The chain is built from TRBV23-1 and TRBJ2-5; weak D call: TRBD1 (5 bases). TRBV23-1 belongs to the ORF category, with a function that is uncertain. V lost 4 bases and J lost 3, with 18 bases in between. The CDR3 covers 16 residues. CDR3: CASSPRQRITEETQYF. In nucleotides, the CDR3 is TGCGCCAGCAGTCCCCGACAGAGAATTACCGAAGAGACCCAGTACTTC.

The chain links TRBV20-1 to TRBJ1-2; D gene uncertain. Trimming left V 5 bases short and J 3 bases short, with 10 bases between. From germline, CDR1 is DFQATT and CDR2 SNEGSKA (reference sequence). This CDR3 is 12 amino acids long. The CDR3 loop is CSAGLGYYGYTF. DNA for the CDR3: TGCAGTGCTGGCCTGGGGTACTATGGCTACACCTTC.

The CDR3 loop is CAWRKDSSSYEQYF. CDR3 bases: TGTGCCTGGAGGAAGGACAGTAGCTCCTACGAGCAGTACTTC. This rearrangement joins TRBV30 to TRBJ2-7; maybe TRBD1 (6 bases). CDR3 size: 14 residues. The V end was cut by 3 bases, the J end by 0 bases, with 12 bases between. CDR1 is GTSNPN, CDR2 SVGIG, per germline (reference sequence).

The gene calls are TRBV5-5 and TRBJ1-4, with 7 positions matching TRBD1. The germline gives CDR1 SGHKS, CDR2 YYEKEE (reference sequence). This CDR3 region has 17 residues. V shed 0 bases, J shed 0 bases, and the junction held 5 bases outside the gene matches. CDR3 region: CASSLGTGAATNEKLFF. The CDR3 coding sequence is TGTGCCAGCAGCTTGGGGACAGGAGCAGCAACTAATGAAAAACTGTTTTTT. Full variable domain (rest looked up from reference TRBV5-5 and TRBJ1-4): DAGVTQSPTHLIKTRGQQVTLRCSPISGHKSVSWYQQVLGQGPQFIFQYYEKEERGRGNFPDRFSARQFPNYSSELNVNALLLGDSALYLCASSLGTGAATNEKLFFGSGTQLSVL.

This chain links TRBV3-1 with TRBJ1-4; no clear D gene. Trimming removed 1 base from V and 7 bases from J, with 7 bases in between. This CDR3 has 13 residues. CDR1 LGHDT and CDR2 YNNKEL come from the germline V gene (reference sequence). Here the CDR3 reads CASSQADREKLFF. The CDR3 nucleotides read TGTGCCAGCAGCCAAGCGGATCGTGAAAAACTGTTTTTT.

This chain uses TRBV7-9 with TRBJ1-1, with D unclear. Between the trimmed V and J ends, which lost 8 bases and 7 bases, there was a span of 11 bases. Germline V gene sequence: CDR1 SEHNR, CDR2 FQNEAQ (reference sequence). The CDR3 consists of 11 residues. CDR3 coding DNA: TGTGCCAGCGCCAGCCTATTTGAAGCTTTCTTT. Its protein is CASASLFEAFF.

The rearrangement joins TRBV15 to TRBJ2-2, with TRBD2 matching over 9 bases. Germline CDR1 LNHNV, CDR2 YYDKDF (reference sequence). The ends lost 1 base at V and 4 bases at J; junction bases unmatched: 4. This CDR3 is built from 16 residues. DNA of the CDR3: TGTGCCACCAGCAGAGGGTCTAGCGGGGTCACCGGGGAGCTGTTTTTT. This translates into CATSRGSSGVTGELFF.

The J gene is TRBJ1-1, the V gene TRBV27; no definite D call. The CDR3 is 13 amino acids. CDR1 and CDR2 (germline): MNHEY, SMNVEV (reference sequence). The V gene lost 3 bases and the J gene lost 3 bases, with 8 bases spanning the gap. The CDR3 reads CASSFAGHTEAFF. Here the CDR3 DNA reads TGTGCCAGCAGTTTCGCAGGTCACACTGAAGCTTTCTTT.

The rearrangement joins TRBV29-1 to TRBJ1-1; a weak D match, TRBD1 (5 bases). Looked up from germline, CDR1 is SQVTM and CDR2 is ANQGSEA. V was cut by 5 bases and J by 1 base, with 14 bases left in between. CDR3 length: 14 amino acids. The CDR3 DNA follows: TGCAGCGTTAAACTACAGGCGTCGAACACTGAAGCTTTCTTT. Its translation: CSVKLQASNTEAFF.

This clonotype was observed once. The V gene is TRBV6-5, the J gene TRBJ1-1; tentative D call: TRBD1 (5 bases). The CDR3 spans 13 residues. Trimming removed 4 bases at V and 0 bases at J, with 6 bases between. CDR1 and CDR2 (germline): MNHEY, SVGAGI. CDR3 DNA: TGTGCCAGCAGTTCGGACATGAACACTGAAGCTTTCTTT. As protein: CASSSDMNTEAFF.

The rearrangement links TRBV24-1 to TRBJ2-3; the match to TRBD2 covers 16 bases. Germline V gene lookup returns CDR1 KGHDR and CDR2 SFDVKD. The CDR3 spans 17 residues. V shed 9 bases, J shed 1 base, and the junction held 6 bases outside the gene matches. In nucleotides, the CDR3 is TGTGCCACCTCGGGACTAGCGGGGGGGCCGGGCACAGATACGCAGTATTTT. Translation: CATSGLAGGPGTDTQYF.

J is TRBJ2-7 and V is TRBV20-1, with D uncertain. The CDR3 spans 13 residues. The germline gives CDR1 DFQATT, CDR2 SNEGSKA (reference sequence). The V end was cut by 1 base, the J end by 2 bases, with 9 bases between. Here the CDR3 DNA reads TGCAGTGCTAGAGGTGGCGGCCCCTACGAGCAGTACTTC. As protein: CSARGGGPYEQYF.

This chain connects TRBV2 to TRBJ1-4; no reliable D call. The CDR3 is 12 residues long. The V gene lost 6 bases and the J gene lost 3 bases, with 5 bases spanning the gap. CDR1 and CDR2 (germline): SNHLY, FYNNEI. The CDR3 DNA reads as TGTGCCAGCAGCCGACCTAATGAAAAACTGTTTTTT. It encodes CASSRPNEKLFF. The full variable domain, rest sourced from reference TRBV2 and TRBJ1-4, is EPEVTQTPSHQVTQMGQEVILRCVPISNHLYFYWYRQILGQKVEFLVSFYNNEISEKSEIFDDQFSVERPDGSNFTLKIRSTKLEDSAMYFCASSRPNEKLFFGSGTQLSVL.